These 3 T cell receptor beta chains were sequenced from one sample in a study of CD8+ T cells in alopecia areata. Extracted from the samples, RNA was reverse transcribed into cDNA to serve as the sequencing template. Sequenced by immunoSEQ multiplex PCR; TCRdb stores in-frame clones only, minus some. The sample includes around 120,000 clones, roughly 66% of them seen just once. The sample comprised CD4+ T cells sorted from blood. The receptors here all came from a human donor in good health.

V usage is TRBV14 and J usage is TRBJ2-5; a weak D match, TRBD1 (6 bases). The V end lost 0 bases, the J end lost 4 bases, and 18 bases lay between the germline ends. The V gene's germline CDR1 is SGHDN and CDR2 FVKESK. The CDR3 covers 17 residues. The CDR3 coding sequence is TGTGCCAGCAGCCAAGATTTCGGGACATCCGACGGAGAGACCCAGTACTTC. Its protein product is CASSQDFGTSDGETQYF.

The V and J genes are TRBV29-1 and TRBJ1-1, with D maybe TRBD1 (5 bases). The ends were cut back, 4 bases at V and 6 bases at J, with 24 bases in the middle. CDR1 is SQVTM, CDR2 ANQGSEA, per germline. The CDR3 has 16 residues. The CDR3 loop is CSVVGTGHLGYPEAFF. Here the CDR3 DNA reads TGCAGCGTTGTTGGGACCGGACACTTGGGATACCCTGAAGCTTTCTTT.

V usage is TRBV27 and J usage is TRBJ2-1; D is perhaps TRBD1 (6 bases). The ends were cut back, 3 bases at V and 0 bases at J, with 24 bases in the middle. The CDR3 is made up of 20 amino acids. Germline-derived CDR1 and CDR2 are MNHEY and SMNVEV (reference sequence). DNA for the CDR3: TGTGCCAGCAGTTTTCGTCCAGGGGTTTGGTCGGGGAGCTCCTACAATGAGCAGTTCTTC. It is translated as CASSFRPGVWSGSSYNEQFF.